The clone carrying this T cell receptor (beta chain) was picked up many times. Antigen unknown. The data are from a study of HIV-infected patients and healthy controls. This CDR3 has 14 amino acids. Trimming cost V 1 base and J 4 bases, with 7 bases left between them. General study findings and limits: Significantly higher mean Gini indices appeared in HIV-infected repertoires, possibly reflecting oligoclonality.

Whole blood was used without fractionation, so all unsorted peripheral T cells were included. cDNA was made from 400 to 500 ng RNA using alpha and beta constant primers. Using multiplexing indices, alpha and beta chain libraries were generated apart by chain-specific third strand synthesis. TCRdb processed the 5' RACE reads anew with MiXCR; each CDR3 protein has one entry. The sample lists several thousand distinct CDR3 sequences, less than 10% seen once, with around 35% in the top ten. This sequence joins TRBV12-3 or TRBV12-4 and TRBJ2-2; D remains unclear. The TCR originated in an adult with HIV infection. The donor label of this sample is uncertain. The source was blood, collected before antiretroviral therapy. Here the CDR3 reads CASSLGEFTGELFF. As DNA, the CDR3 is TGTGCCAGCAGTTTAGGAGAATTCACCGGGGAGCTGTTTTTT.